The 29 T cell receptor beta chains given below trace back to one sample, sequenced in a study of T cell repertoires in aging, cancer and after chemotherapy. TRB rearrangements spanning V, D and J were amplified using mixed TRB-A/B primers. A single record per CDR3 protein comes from TCRdb applying MiXCR to the multiplex PCR reads. The sample records 200 to 300 distinct CDR3 sequences, around 21% being singletons. Peripheral blood genomic DNA, not sorted cells or RNA, was the template. The sequencing input was blood. Receptors were obtained from a human donor with a blood cancer. The donor label of this sample is uncertain.

This clonotype is medium-sized (0.01 to 0.1%) in the sample. The chain is built from TRBV7-9 and TRBJ1-2, with D tentatively TRBD1 (5 bases). The CDR3 loop spans 14 amino acids. The germline gives CDR1 SEHNR, CDR2 FQNEAQ (reference sequence). The CDR3 is CVRSLSGGRVGYTF. The CDR3 DNA reads as TGTGTCAGAAGCTTAAGCGGGGGGAGGGTAGGCTACACCTTC.

Worth noting for this clonotype: A much larger clonotype is one base distant, so this may be a read error. This chain joins TRBV7-9 and TRBJ1-3; the D is unclear. CDR1 and CDR2 from the germline V gene are SEHNR and FQNEAQ (reference sequence). The V gene lost 8 bases and the J gene lost 1 base, with 9 bases spanning the gap. CDR3 size: 13 residues. The DNA of the CDR3 is TGTGCCAGCGAGACTGGTTCTGGAAACACCATATATTTT. This codes for CASETGSGNTIYF.

This clonotype is medium-sized within its sample. This chain connects TRBV12-3 or TRBV12-4 to TRBJ1-2; D gene uncertain. V was shortened by 3 bases and J by 4 bases, with 6 bases between the two germline ends. CDR3 size: 12 residues. CDR3: CASSFTVYGYTF. The CDR3, as DNA: TGTGCCAGCAGTTTTACCGTCTATGGCTACACCTTC.

In its sample, this clonotype ranks as large (0.1 to 1%). This chain connects TRBV29-1 to TRBJ1-1; the match to TRBD1 covers 11 bases. Germline CDR1 is SQVTM and CDR2 is ANQGSEA. Trimming removed 3 bases from V and 6 bases from J; junction bases left unmatched: 6. This CDR3 contains 14 residues. CDR3 residues: CSVEGQGVYPEAFF. CDR3 coding DNA: TGCAGCGTTGAGGGACAGGGGGTTTACCCTGAAGCTTTCTTT.

This clonotype was recorded a few times. The chain is built from TRBV5-4 and TRBJ2-2; TRBD2 matches 9 bases. The germline V gene encodes CDR1 SGHNT and CDR2 YYREEE (reference sequence). The CDR3 spans 16 residues. V gave up 0 bases and J gave up 0 bases; unmatched junction bases: 0. CDR3 DNA sequence: TGTGCCAGCAGCTTGGCTAGCGGGACGAACACCGGGGAGCTGTTTTTT. Protein sequence: CASSLASGTNTGELFF.

Notes on this clonotype: A read error may explain this, as a much larger clone is one base away. V usage is TRBV28 and J usage is TRBJ2-7; D may correspond to TRBD1 or TRBD2 (6 bases each). This CDR3 contains 15 residues. Germline lookup yields CDR1 MDHEN and CDR2 SYDVKM. CDR3 protein: CASSQHGTGGYKQYF. The CDR3 nucleotides read TGTGCTAGCAGTCAACACGGGACTGGGGGCTATAAACAGTACTTC. Full variable domain (missing parts from reference TRBV28 and TRBJ2-7): DVKVTQSSRYLVKRTGEKVFLECVQDMDHENMFWYRQDPGLGLRLIYFSYDVKMKEKGDIPEGYSVSREKKERFSLILESASTNQTSMYLCASSQHGTGGYKQYFGPGTRLTVT.

The chain links TRBV12-3 or TRBV12-4 to TRBJ2-1, with 7 positions matching TRBD1. Losses at the gene ends were 6 bases for V and 0 bases for J; bases not matched to a gene: 5. The length of the CDR3 is 15 residues. In DNA, the CDR3 is TGTGCCAGCAGCTCACAGGGGTACTCCTACAATGAGCAGTTCTTC. Its protein product is CASSSQGYSYNEQFF.

There are a few counts of this clonotype. It may be a read error: a sequence one base away is much more abundant. V and J are TRBV7-9 and TRBJ2-5, with TRBD2 identical over 8 bases. The CDR3 covers 15 residues. Germline V lookup: CDR1 SEHNR, CDR2 FQNEAQ (reference sequence). Losses at the gene ends were 3 bases for V and 4 bases for J; bases not matched to a gene: 7. The DNA for the CDR3 is TGTGCCAGCAGCTTTCGGGGGGGGGGGGGAGAGACCCAGTACTTC. It specifies CASSFRGGGGETQYF.

This clonotype was seen once. The junction departs from the called germline gene at one end, perhaps through a read error. J is TRBJ2-1 and V is TRBV6-6; D perhaps matches TRBD2 (6 bases). CDR1 and CDR2 from the germline V gene are MNHNY and SVGAGI (reference sequence). The CDR3 sequence is 15 residues long. The CDR3 spells CASSLRDGVYNEQFF. The CDR3 DNA is TGTGCCAGCAGTCTGCGGGACGGCGTTTACAATGAGCAGTTCTTT.

On this clonotype: This could be a read error, since a much larger clone is one nucleotide away. V is TRBV28 and J is TRBJ2-7; D is uncertain. The CDR3 covers 14 residues. CDR1 is MDHEN, CDR2 SYDVKM, per germline. With 7 bases removed from V and 0 bases from J, the gap between germline ends came to 13 bases. The DNA of the CDR3 is TGTGCCAGCAAAGGGAAAGATAGCTCCTACGAGCAGTACTTC. Its translation is CASKGKDSSYEQYF.

This clonotype counts as large. This rearrangement joins TRBV5-5 to TRBJ2-5, with a weak D call TRBD2 (5 bases). Trimming pared 3 bases from V and 4 bases from J, leaving 10 bases between. The CDR3 runs 13 residues. The V gene's germline CDR1 is SGHKS and CDR2 YYEKEE (reference sequence). CDR3 in DNA: TGTGCCAGCAGCTCCGGTGGGAGAGAGACCCAGTACTTC. Translating gives CASSSGGRETQYF.

Within the sample, this clonotype is large. The chain couples TRBV19 to TRBJ2-1, with D unclear. This CDR3 has 13 residues. The germline V and J ends were trimmed by 3 bases and 6 bases, with 9 bases remaining between them. Germline V gene data show CDR1 as LNHDA and CDR2 as SQIVND (reference sequence). CDR3 nucleotides: TGTGCCAGTAGTATCGGGTCACCCAATGAGCAGTTCTTC. Its translation: CASSIGSPNEQFF.

Relative to its sample, this clonotype is hyperexpanded. J is TRBJ2-6 and V is TRBV29-1; D gene ambiguous. Germline lookup yields CDR1 SQVTM and CDR2 ANQGSEA. This CDR3 region has 12 residues. The germline V and J ends were trimmed by 6 bases and 4 bases, with 7 bases remaining between them. This CDR3 is CSVSSGANVLTF. CDR3 bases: TGCAGCGTCAGTTCCGGGGCCAACGTCCTGACTTTC.

By frequency in the sample, this clonotype is medium-sized. The rearrangement links TRBV10-1 to TRBJ2-7; possible D gene TRBD2, 6 bases. Per germline, CDR1 WNHNN and CDR2 SYGVQD (reference sequence). The CDR3 loop spans 9 amino acids. V was pared by 6 bases and J by 9 bases, with 6 bases between. CDR3 region: CASRGGQYF. CDR3 sequence (DNA): TGCGCCAGCAGGGGGGGGCAGTACTTC.

This clonotype is labeled hyperexpanded. The chain couples TRBV29-1 to TRBJ2-5; 7 bases map to TRBD2. The junction had 9 bases not matched to a gene; V was cut back by 0 bases and J by 5 bases. The CDR3 contains 15 residues. The V gene's germline CDR1 is SQVTM and CDR2 ANQGSEA. CDR3 sequence: CSVEDGRGREETQYF. DNA for the CDR3: TGCAGCGTTGAAGACGGCCGTGGGAGGGAGGAGACCCAGTACTTC.

This chain joins TRBV6-1 and TRBJ2-2; 7 bases agree with TRBD1. This CDR3 contains 14 residues. J lost 0 bases, V lost 11 bases, and 6 bases had no gene match. CDR1 MNHNS and CDR2 SASEGT come from the germline V gene. CDR3 in DNA: TGTGCCGCCCCCGGGACAGCGAACACCGGGGAGCTGTTTTTT. Protein: CAAPGTANTGELFF.

The gene calls are TRBV2 and TRBJ2-7; TRBD1 might be the D (5 bases). The CDR3 loop spans 13 amino acids. Germline lookup yields CDR1 SNHLY and CDR2 FYNNEI. V lost 8 bases and J 2 bases, leaving 13 bases between the germline ends. The CDR3 reads CASGRDSPYEQYF. The CDR3, as DNA: TGTGCCAGCGGAAGAGACAGTCCCTACGAGCAGTACTTC.

The rearrangement joins TRBV29-1 to TRBJ1-4; a weak D match, TRBD1 (5 bases). Per germline, CDR1 SQVTM and CDR2 ANQGSEA. Trimming pared 3 bases from V and 9 bases from J, leaving 11 bases between. CDR3 size: 12 residues. CDR3 sequence reads: CSVEWDLQKLFF. The CDR3 DNA is TGCAGCGTTGAGTGGGACCTGCAAAAACTGTTTTTT. Full variable domain (missing parts from reference TRBV29-1 and TRBJ1-4): SAVISQKPSRDICQRGTSLTIQCQVDSQVTMMFWYRQQPGQSLTLIATANQGSEATYESGFVIDKFPISRPNLTFSTLTVSNMSPEDSSIYLCSVEWDLQKLFFGSGTQLSVL.

J is TRBJ2-3 and V is TRBV11-1; D unclear. Germline CDR1 reads SGHAT; CDR2 reads FQDESV (reference sequence). Trimming left V 0 bases short and J 10 bases short, with 11 bases between. CDR3 length: 13 residues. CDR3 residues: CASSLAPAEAQYF. The CDR3 DNA follows: TGTGCCAGCAGCTTAGCGCCGGCCGAGGCGCAGTATTTT. Using reference TRBV11-1 and TRBJ2-3 for the parts outside the CDR3, the full variable domain is EAEVAQSPRYKITEKSQAVAFWCDPISGHATLYWYRQILGQGPELLVQFQDESVVDDSQLPKDRFSAERLKGVDSTLKIQPAELGDSAMYLCASSLAPAEAQYFGPGTRLTVL.

By frequency in the sample, this clonotype is medium-sized. CDR3 coding DNA: TGCGCCAGCAGCTTGGGGGACAGGAATTCACCCCTCCACTTT. Translated, it gives CASSLGDRNSPLHF. The rearrangement uses TRBV5-1 and TRBJ1-6; 8 nucleotides match TRBD1. Trimming at V came to 0 bases and at J to 7 bases, leaving 0 bases not matched to a gene. CDR1 and CDR2 (germline): SGHRS, YFSETQ. There are 14 residues in the CDR3.

This clonotype is large in the sample. In nucleotides, the CDR3 is TGTGCCAGTAGTATGGCGGGCCGGACCGGGGAGCTGTTTTTT. Translation gives CASSMAGRTGELFF. The chain carries TRBV19 and TRBJ2-2; D might be TRBD2 (5 bases). The CDR3 is 14 residues long. Germline CDR1 LNHDA, CDR2 SQIVND (reference sequence). Trimming removed 3 bases at V and 5 bases at J, with 10 bases between.

V is TRBV18 and J is TRBJ2-1; D ambiguous. The germline gives CDR1 KGHSH, CDR2 LQKENI. The ends were cut back, 2 bases at V and 7 bases at J, with 12 bases in the middle. CDR3 length equals 14 residues. This CDR3 reads CASSPIGRANEQFF. The CDR3 coding sequence is TGTGCCAGCTCACCAATTGGTAGGGCAAATGAGCAGTTCTTC.

This clonotype is large by share. The V gene is TRBV19, the J gene TRBJ1-2; tentative D call: TRBD1 (5 bases). This CDR3 has 16 amino acids. Germline V CDR1 and CDR2: LNHDA, SQIVND (reference sequence). V lost 7 bases, J lost 4 bases, and 22 bases lay in between. CDR3 amino acids: CASNSPTWGGIYGYTF. The CDR3 coding sequence is TGTGCCAGTAACTCCCCCACTTGGGGGGGAATCTATGGCTACACCTTC.

Relative to its sample, this clonotype is large. The chain has TRBV19 and TRBJ1-5; D gene ambiguous. Trimming removed 1 base from V and 11 bases from J, with 15 bases in between. This CDR3 contains 14 residues. Germline assignment: CDR1 LNHDA and CDR2 SQIVND (reference sequence). CDR3 DNA sequence: TGTGCCAGTAGTATAGTGGGCTCCGAAAAGGCCCAGCATTTT. It is translated as CASSIVGSEKAQHF.

In its sample, this clonotype is hyperexpanded. The chain links TRBV25-1 to TRBJ1-2, with TRBD1 as a possible D gene (5 bases). The CDR3 covers 12 residues. V was pared by 6 bases and J by 4 bases, with 9 bases between. Germline loops: CDR1 MGHDK, CDR2 SYGVNS. The CDR3 region is CASRRGIYGYTF. The CDR3 DNA is TGTGCCAGCAGGAGGGGAATCTATGGCTACACCTTC.

By sample fraction, this clonotype is large. The genes are TRBV18 and TRBJ2-7, with unresolved D. The CDR3 covers 15 residues. Germline lookup yields CDR1 KGHSH and CDR2 LQKENI. Trimming took off 6 bases at V and 2 bases at J, with 17 bases between the two ends. The CDR3 reads CASSRPGPGAYEQYF. For the CDR3, the DNA is TGTGCCAGCTCCCGCCCCGGGCCTGGGGCCTACGAGCAGTACTTC. The variable domain in full, with the rest retrieved from reference TRBV18 and TRBJ2-7, is NAGVMQNPRHLVRRRGQEARLRCSPMKGHSHVYWYRQLPEEGLKFMVYLQKENIIDESGMPKERFSAEFPKEGPSILRIQQVVRGDSAAYFCASSRPGPGAYEQYFGPGTRLTVT.

In its sample, this clonotype ranks as large (0.1 to 1%). The chain joins TRBV6-1 to TRBJ2-1; D is unresolved. Germline loops: CDR1 MNHNS, CDR2 SASEGT. The CDR3 has 15 amino acids. Trimming took off 1 base at V and 2 bases at J, with 9 bases between the two ends. The CDR3, as DNA: TGTGCCAGCAGTGAAGAGGAATATACCTACAATGAGCAGTTCTTC. As protein: CASSEEEYTYNEQFF.

This clonotype is hyperexpanded in the sample. This chain joins TRBV19 and TRBJ2-1, with 12 positions matching TRBD2. The CDR3 loop spans 16 amino acids. The trim removed 7 bases at V and 7 bases at J, leaving 11 bases unmatched. CDR1 LNHDA and CDR2 SQIVND come from the germline V gene (reference sequence). DNA for the CDR3: TGTGCCAGTAATCAAGGGGCTAGCGGGGGGGCTAATGAGCAGTTCTTC. Amino acids: CASNQGASGGANEQFF.

The J gene is TRBJ1-5, the V gene TRBV6-5; D is perhaps TRBD1 (6 bases). This CDR3 is built from 14 residues. V lost 11 bases, J lost 3 bases, and 17 bases lay in between. Germline CDR1 and CDR2: MNHEY and SVGAGI. CDR3 region: CAAPGQGNNQPQHF. CDR3 coding DNA: TGTGCCGCCCCCGGGCAGGGGAACAATCAGCCCCAGCATTTT.